The TCR beta chain under discussion was sequenced for a study of T cells in Graves' hyperthyroidism and ophthalmopathy. General observations from the study: Researchers report that a 13 V-J model separated ophthalmopathy from stable hyperthyroidism. Peripheral blood also featured most of the thyroid clonotypes expanded above 0.001.

Concerning this clonotype: Antigen specificity is unknown.

Trimming removed 6 bases at V and 8 bases at J, with 10 bases between. CDR1 and CDR2 from the germline V gene are WSHSY and SAAADI. CDR3 length: 11 residues. Patients aged 18 to 65 had newly diagnosed hyperthyroidism of under 2 months' duration. PBMCs stemmed from around 10 ml fresh peripheral blood. RNA transcripts provided the source from which TCR beta CDR3 regions were amplified. HTBI primers were employed in a first-round RT-PCR of the TCR CDR3. Each CDR3 protein is one row after TCRdb ran MiXCR on the multiplex PCR reads. The repertoire holds roughly 710,000 distinct CDR3 sequences, with 30% to 40% as singletons.

The source of this sequence is a woman between 35 and 50 years old with Graves' hyperthyroidism. The specimen was blood. The rearrangement links TRBV10-2 to TRBJ2-5; perhaps TRBD1 as D (5 bases). This CDR3 reads CASRARATQYF. The DNA for the CDR3 is TGCGCCAGCAGGGCCAGGGCCACCCAGTACTTC.